One sample yielded the 5 T cell receptor beta chains listed below, sequenced in a study of OX40 agonist ivuxolimab in advanced cancers. Here immunoSEQ multiplex PCR was the method, and the copy in TCRdb shows in-frame clones only, minus some. The data show more than 80,000 clones, around 90% seen once. The sequencing here drew on CD4+ or CD8+ T cells sorted from blood, taken in a trial of the OX40 agonist ivuxolimab. The receptors come from an adult with an advanced solid tumor such as melanoma, head and neck, liver or kidney cancer.

The chain uses TRBV6-5 and TRBJ2-5; 7 nucleotides line up with TRBD1. J gave up 3 bases and V 10 bases, and 8 bases lay outside the gene matches. The germline CDR1 and CDR2 sequences are MNHEY and SVGAGI. This CDR3 has 13 residues. In nucleotides, the CDR3 is TGTGCCACCACAGGGGCCGGTAAAGAGACCCAGTACTTC. As protein: CATTGAGKETQYF.

DNA of the CDR3: TGTGCCAGCAGCTTTGGAGCGTTTTACGATGAGCAGTTCTTC. It codes for CASSFGAFYDEQFF. The chain couples TRBV5-6 to TRBJ2-1, with D hard to call. V lost 2 bases, J lost 8 bases, and 14 bases lay in between. The CDR3 runs 14 residues. CDR1 and CDR2 (germline): SGHDT, YYEEEE.

The chain uses TRBV28 and TRBJ1-2; unclear D gene. The germline gives CDR1 MDHEN, CDR2 SYDVKM. V was clipped by 3 bases and J by 4 bases, with 9 bases between them. This CDR3 is built from 13 residues. The CDR3 nucleotides read TGTGCCAGCAGTTTCCGGCTCGGCTATGGCTACACCTTC. It specifies CASSFRLGYGYTF.

This chain joins TRBV5-1 and TRBJ1-1; 7 bases fit TRBD1. In germline, CDR1 is SGHRS, CDR2 YFSETQ. The V and J ends lost 0 bases and 4 bases, in that order; junction bases with no gene match: 6. The CDR3 has 15 amino acids. CDR3 sequence: CASSLEYRGATEAFF. The CDR3 DNA is TGCGCCAGCAGCTTGGAATACAGGGGTGCCACTGAAGCTTTCTTT.

The chain has TRBV5-4 and TRBJ1-1; TRBD1 matches at 9 bases. J was trimmed by 5 bases and V by 4 bases; bases with no gene match: 9. The CDR3 length is 15 residues. Looked up from germline, CDR1 is SGHNT and CDR2 is YYREEE (reference sequence). DNA for the CDR3: TGTGCCAGCAGCCCGGGACAGGGATCGCGGACTGAAGCTTTCTTT. Translated: CASSPGQGSRTEAFF.